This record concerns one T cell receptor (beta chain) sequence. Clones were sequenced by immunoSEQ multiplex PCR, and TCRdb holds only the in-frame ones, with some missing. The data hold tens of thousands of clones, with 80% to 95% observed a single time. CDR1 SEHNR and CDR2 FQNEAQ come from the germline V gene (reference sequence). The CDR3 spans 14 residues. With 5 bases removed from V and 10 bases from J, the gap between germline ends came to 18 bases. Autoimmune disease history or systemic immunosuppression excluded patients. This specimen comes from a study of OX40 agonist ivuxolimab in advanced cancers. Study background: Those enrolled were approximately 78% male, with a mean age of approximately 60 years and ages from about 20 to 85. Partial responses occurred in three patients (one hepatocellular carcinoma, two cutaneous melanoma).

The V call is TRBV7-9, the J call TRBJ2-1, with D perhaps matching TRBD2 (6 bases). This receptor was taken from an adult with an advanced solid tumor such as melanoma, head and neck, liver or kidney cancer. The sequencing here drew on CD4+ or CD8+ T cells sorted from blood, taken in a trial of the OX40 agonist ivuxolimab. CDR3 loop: CASSQDRGSGEQFF. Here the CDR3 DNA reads TGTGCCAGCAGCCAGGATCGGGGGTCTGGGGAGCAGTTCTTC.